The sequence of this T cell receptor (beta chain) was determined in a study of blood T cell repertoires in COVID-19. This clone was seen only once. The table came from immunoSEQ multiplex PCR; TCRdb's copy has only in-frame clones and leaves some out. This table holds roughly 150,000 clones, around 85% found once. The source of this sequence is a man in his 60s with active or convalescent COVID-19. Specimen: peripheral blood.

The CDR3 spells CASGFHREQPQHF. The CDR3 coding sequence is TGTGCCAGCGGGTTTCACAGGGAGCAGCCCCAGCATTTT. The chain has TRBV6-5 and TRBJ1-5, with D tentatively TRBD1 (6 bases). The CDR3 has 13 amino acids. The germline V gene encodes CDR1 MNHEY and CDR2 SVGAGI. The V end lost 8 bases, the J end lost 7 bases, and 15 bases lay between the germline ends.